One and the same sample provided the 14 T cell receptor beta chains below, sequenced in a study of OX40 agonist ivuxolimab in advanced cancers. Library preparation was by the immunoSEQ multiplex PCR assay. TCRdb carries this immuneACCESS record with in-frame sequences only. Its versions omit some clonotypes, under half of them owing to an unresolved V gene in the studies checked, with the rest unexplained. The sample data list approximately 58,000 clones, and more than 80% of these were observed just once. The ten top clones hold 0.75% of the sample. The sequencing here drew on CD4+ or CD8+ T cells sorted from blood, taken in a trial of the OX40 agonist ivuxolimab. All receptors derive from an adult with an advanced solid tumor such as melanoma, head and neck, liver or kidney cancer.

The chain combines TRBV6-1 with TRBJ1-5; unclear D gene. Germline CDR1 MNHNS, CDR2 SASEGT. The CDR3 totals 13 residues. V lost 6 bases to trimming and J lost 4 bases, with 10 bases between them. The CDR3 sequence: CASSWTVNQPQHF. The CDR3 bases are TGTGCCAGCAGCTGGACGGTGAATCAGCCCCAGCATTTT.

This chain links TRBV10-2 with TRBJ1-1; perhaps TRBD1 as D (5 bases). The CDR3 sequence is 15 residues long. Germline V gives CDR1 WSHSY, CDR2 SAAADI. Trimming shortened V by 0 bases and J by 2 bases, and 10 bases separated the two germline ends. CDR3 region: CASSESTGLNTEAFF. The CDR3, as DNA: TGCGCCAGCAGTGAGTCGACGGGGCTTAACACTGAAGCTTTCTTT.

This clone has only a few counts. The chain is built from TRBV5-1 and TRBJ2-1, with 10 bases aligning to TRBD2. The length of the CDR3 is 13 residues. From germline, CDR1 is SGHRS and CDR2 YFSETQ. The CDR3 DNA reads TGCGCTCGTAGCGGGGGGAAATACAATGAGCAGTTCTTC. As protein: CARSGGKYNEQFF.

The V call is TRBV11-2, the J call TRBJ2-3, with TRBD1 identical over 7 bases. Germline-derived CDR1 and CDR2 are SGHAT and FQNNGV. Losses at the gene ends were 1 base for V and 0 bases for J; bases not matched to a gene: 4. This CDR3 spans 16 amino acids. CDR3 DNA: TGTGCCAGCAGCTTAGCGGGGACAGCTAGCACAGATACGCAGTATTTT. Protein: CASSLAGTASTDTQYF.

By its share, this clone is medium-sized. In DNA, the CDR3 is TGTGCCAGCAGCTTACTCAGGGCCCCTGGCTACACCTTC. This encodes CASSLLRAPGYTF. The J gene is TRBJ1-2, the V gene TRBV11-2, with a tentative D call TRBD1 (5 bases). V was shortened by 2 bases and J by 7 bases, with 11 bases between the two germline ends. CDR3 length: 13 amino acids. The germline gives CDR1 SGHAT, CDR2 FQNNGV.

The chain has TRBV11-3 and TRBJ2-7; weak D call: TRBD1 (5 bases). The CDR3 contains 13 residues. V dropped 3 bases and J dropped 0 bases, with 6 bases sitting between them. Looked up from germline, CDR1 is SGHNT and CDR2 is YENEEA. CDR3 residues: CASSFQGSYEQYF. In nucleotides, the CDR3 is TGTGCCAGCAGCTTCCAGGGCTCCTACGAGCAGTACTTC.

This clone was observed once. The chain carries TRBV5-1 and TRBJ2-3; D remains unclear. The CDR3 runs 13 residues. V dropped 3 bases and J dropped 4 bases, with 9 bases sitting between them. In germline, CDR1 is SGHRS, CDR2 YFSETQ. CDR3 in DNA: TGCGCCAGCAGCTCGCAGGTTGCAGATACGCAGTATTTT. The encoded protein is CASSSQVADTQYF.

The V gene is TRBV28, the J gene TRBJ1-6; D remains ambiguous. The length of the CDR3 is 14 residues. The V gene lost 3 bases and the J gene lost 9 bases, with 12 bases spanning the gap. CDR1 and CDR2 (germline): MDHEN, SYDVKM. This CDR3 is CASSFDLGSSPLHF. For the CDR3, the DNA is TGTGCCAGCAGTTTTGACCTAGGAAGTTCACCCCTCCACTTT.

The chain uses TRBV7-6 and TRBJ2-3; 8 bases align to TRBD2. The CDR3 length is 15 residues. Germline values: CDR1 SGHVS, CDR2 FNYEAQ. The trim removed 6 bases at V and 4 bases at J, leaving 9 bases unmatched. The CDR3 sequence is CASSRSGGGADTQYF. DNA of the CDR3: TGTGCCAGCAGTCGAAGCGGGGGAGGTGCAGATACGCAGTATTTT.

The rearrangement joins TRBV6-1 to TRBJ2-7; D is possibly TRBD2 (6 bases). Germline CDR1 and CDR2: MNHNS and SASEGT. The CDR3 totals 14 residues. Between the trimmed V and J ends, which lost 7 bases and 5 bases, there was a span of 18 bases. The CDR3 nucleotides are TGTGCCAGCAACGAAGGAGGGGCACTAAACGAGCAGTACTTC. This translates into CASNEGGALNEQYF.

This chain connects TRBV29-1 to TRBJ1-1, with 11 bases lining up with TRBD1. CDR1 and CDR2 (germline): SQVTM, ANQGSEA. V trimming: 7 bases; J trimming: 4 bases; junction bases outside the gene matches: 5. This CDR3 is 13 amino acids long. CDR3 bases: TGCAGCGGAAGGACAGGGGGCATCACTGAAGCTTTCTTT. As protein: CSGRTGGITEAFF.

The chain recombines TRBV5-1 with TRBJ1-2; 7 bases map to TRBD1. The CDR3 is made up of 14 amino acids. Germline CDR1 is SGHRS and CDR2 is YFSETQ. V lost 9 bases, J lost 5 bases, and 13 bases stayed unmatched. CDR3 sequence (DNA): TGCGCCACCCCCTGGCAGGGACAGAAATATGGCTACACCTTC. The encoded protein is CATPWQGQKYGYTF.

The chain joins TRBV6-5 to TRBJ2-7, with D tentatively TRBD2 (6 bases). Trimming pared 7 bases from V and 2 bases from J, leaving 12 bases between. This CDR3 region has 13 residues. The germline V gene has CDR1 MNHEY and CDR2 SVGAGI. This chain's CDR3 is CASKQEGTYEQYF. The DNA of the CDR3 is TGTGCCAGCAAACAGGAGGGTACCTACGAGCAGTACTTC.

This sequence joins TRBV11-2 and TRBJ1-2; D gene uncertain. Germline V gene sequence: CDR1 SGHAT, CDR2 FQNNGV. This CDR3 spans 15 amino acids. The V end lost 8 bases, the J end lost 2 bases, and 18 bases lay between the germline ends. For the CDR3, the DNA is TGTGCCAGCTCGCTGGGCAGGCCTACGAACTATGGCTACACCTTC. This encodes CASSLGRPTNYGYTF.